This entry features one T cell receptor (beta chain) sequence. Sequenced by immunoSEQ multiplex PCR; TCRdb stores in-frame clones only, minus some. The data show 200,000 to 250,000 clones, around 80% seen once. Deletions cut 4 bases from V and 2 bases from J, with 11 bases between. The germline gives CDR1 SNHLY, CDR2 FYNNEI. The CDR3 contains 14 residues. These data are taken from a study of blood T cell repertoires in COVID-19. V is TRBV2 and J is TRBJ2-5; a possible D gene is TRBD1 (6 bases). The sequencing input was peripheral blood. The TCR comes from a man in his thirties or forties with active or convalescent COVID-19. The CDR3 sequence is CASSGWGPQETQYF. In nucleotides, the CDR3 is TGTGCCAGCAGTGGTTGGGGGCCGCAAGAGACCCAGTACTTC.